The 8 T cell receptor beta chains listed next were all sequenced from one sample in a study of T cell responses to AZD1222 COVID-19 vaccine (dated by TCRdb to the early 2020s). In light of the paper, this sample's time point label describes: baseline before first vaccination. Preparation of the library involved the immunoSEQ multiplex PCR assay. TCRdb provides this immuneACCESS table in a form limited to in-frame rearrangements. Some clones are lacking; in checked studies, under half of them reflect an unresolved V gene, and why the rest are absent is not known. Present in this sample are 90,000 to 150,000 clones, roughly nine tenths of which were seen just once. Together, the top ten hold approximately 4.8% of the sample. Specimen: peripheral blood, collected on day 0 of AZD1222 vaccination. All receptors come from an adult in good health.

This sequence joins TRBV6-4 and TRBJ2-1, with 12 bases matching TRBD2. CDR1 is MRHNA and CDR2 is SNTAGT in the germline V gene. The CDR3 length is 16 residues. Trimming cost V 5 bases and J 0 bases; bases outside gene matches: 2. The CDR3 sequence: CASSSTSGSSYNEQFF. The CDR3 coding sequence is TGTGCCAGCAGTTCGACTAGCGGGAGCTCCTACAATGAGCAGTTCTTC.

The V and J genes are TRBV28 and TRBJ1-2; D is perhaps TRBD1 (6 bases). This CDR3 has 16 amino acids. The germline V gene encodes CDR1 MDHEN and CDR2 SYDVKM. The ends were cut back, 6 bases at V and 3 bases at J, with 20 bases in the middle. The CDR3: CASSPGGAGADYGYTF. As DNA, the CDR3 is TGTGCCAGCAGCCCGGGGGGTGCAGGGGCCGACTATGGCTACACCTTC.

This clone was found a few times. The CDR3 DNA reads as TGTGCCAGCAGGGACAGTCCCTATGGCTACACCTTC. Its protein product is CASRDSPYGYTF. This chain connects TRBV2 to TRBJ1-2, with D maybe TRBD1 (6 bases). The CDR3 has 12 amino acids. Germline values: CDR1 SNHLY, CDR2 FYNNEI. The germline V and J ends were trimmed by 6 bases and 4 bases, with 9 bases remaining between them.

The chain joins TRBV6-5 to TRBJ2-2, with a tentative D call TRBD2 (5 bases). There are 15 residues in the CDR3. Germline CDR1 reads MNHEY; CDR2 reads SVGAGI. Trimming took 6 bases from V and 7 from J, leaving 18 bases between them. The DNA of the CDR3 is TGTGCCAGCAGGTGGAAATTTGAGGGCAGCGGGGAGCTGTTTTTT. Translated, it gives CASRWKFEGSGELFF.

The rearrangement uses TRBV20-1 and TRBJ1-5; D ambiguous. Germline CDR1 DFQATT, CDR2 SNEGSKA (reference sequence). The CDR3 runs 13 residues. The V end was cut by 3 bases, the J end by 11 bases, with 17 bases between. CDR3 amino acids: CSASFGLGEAQHF. The CDR3 bases are TGCAGTGCTAGTTTCGGCCTCGGGGAGGCCCAGCATTTT.

In regard to this clone: Relative to the germline gene, one junction end is altered; a read error may explain this. The V gene is TRBV4-2, the J gene TRBJ1-1; no reliable D call. The germline V gene has CDR1 LGHNA and CDR2 YNFKEQ. This CDR3 has 16 amino acids. This chain's CDR3 is CASSHTTSRWNSEAFF. CDR3 coding DNA: TGTGCCAGCAGCCACACAACTTCTAGATGGAACTCTGAAGCTTTCTTT.

This rearrangement joins TRBV19 to TRBJ1-5, with D possibly being TRBD1 (5 bases). The CDR3 consists of 12 residues. The V gene's germline CDR1 is LNHDA and CDR2 SQIVND (reference sequence). The V and J ends lost 6 bases and 3 bases respectively, with 6 bases between them. The CDR3: CASRGPNQPQHF. The CDR3 DNA sequence: TGTGCCAGTAGGGGGCCCAATCAGCCCCAGCATTTT.

The genes are TRBV5-5 and TRBJ2-6; D not resolved. The CDR3 has 15 residues. The germline V gene has CDR1 SGHKS and CDR2 YYEKEE (reference sequence). The V gene lost 4 bases and the J gene lost 1 base, with 9 bases spanning the gap. In nucleotides, the CDR3 is TGTGCCAGCAGCCCCCAAGGGTCTGGGGCCAACGTCCTGACTTTC. Amino acid sequence: CASSPQGSGANVLTF.